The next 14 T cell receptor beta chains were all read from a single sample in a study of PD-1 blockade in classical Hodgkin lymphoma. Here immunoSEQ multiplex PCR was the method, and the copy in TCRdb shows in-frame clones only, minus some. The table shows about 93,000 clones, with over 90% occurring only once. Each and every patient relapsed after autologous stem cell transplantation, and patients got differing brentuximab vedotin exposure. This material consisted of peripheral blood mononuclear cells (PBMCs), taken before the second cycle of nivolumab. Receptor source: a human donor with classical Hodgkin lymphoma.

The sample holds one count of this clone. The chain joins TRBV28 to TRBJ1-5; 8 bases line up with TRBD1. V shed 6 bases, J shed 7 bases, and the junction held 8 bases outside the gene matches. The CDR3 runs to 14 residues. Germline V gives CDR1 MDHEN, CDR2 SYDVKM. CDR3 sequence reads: CASRPQGGYQPQHF. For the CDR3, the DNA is TGTGCCAGCAGACCACAGGGGGGGTACCAGCCCCAGCATTTT. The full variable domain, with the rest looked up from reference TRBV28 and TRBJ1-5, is DVKVTQSSRYLVKRTGEKVFLECVQDMDHENMFWYRQDPGLGLRLIYFSYDVKMKEKGDIPEGYSVSREKKERFSLILESASTNQTSMYLCASRPQGGYQPQHFGDGTRLSIL.

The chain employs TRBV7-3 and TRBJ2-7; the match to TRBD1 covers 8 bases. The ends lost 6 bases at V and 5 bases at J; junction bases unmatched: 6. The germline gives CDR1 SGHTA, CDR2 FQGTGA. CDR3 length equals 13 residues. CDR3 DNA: TGTGCCAGCAGGCCGACAGGGGCCCACGAGCAGTACTTC. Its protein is CASRPTGAHEQYF.

The CDR3 sequence is CATSRDYGGGEQYF. The DNA for the CDR3 is TGTGCCACCAGCAGAGATTACGGGGGGGGCGAGCAGTACTTC. The chain links TRBV15 to TRBJ2-7; 8 bases line up with TRBD2. The CDR3 spans 14 residues. The ends lost 0 bases at V and 6 bases at J; junction bases unmatched: 4. Germline V gene lookup returns CDR1 LNHNV and CDR2 YYDKDF (reference sequence).

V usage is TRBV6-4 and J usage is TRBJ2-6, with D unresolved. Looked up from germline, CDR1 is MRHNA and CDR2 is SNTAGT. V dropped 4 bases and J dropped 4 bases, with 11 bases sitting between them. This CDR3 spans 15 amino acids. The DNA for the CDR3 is TGTGCCAGCAGTGCGTTGAGCACCGGGGCCAACGTCCTGACTTTC. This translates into CASSALSTGANVLTF.

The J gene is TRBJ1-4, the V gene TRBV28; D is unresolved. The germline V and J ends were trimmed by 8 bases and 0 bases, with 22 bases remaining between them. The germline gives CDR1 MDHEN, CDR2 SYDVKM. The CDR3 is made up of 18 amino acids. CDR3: CASGNGWDRLATNEKLFF. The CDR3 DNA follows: TGTGCCAGCGGCAATGGATGGGATCGGCTAGCAACTAATGAAAAACTGTTTTTT.

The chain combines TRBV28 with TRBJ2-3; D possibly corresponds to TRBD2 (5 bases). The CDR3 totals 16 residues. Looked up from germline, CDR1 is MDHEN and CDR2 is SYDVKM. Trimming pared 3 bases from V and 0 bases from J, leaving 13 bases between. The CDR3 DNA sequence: TGTGCCAGCAGTTTCCCAGCGGCTACTAGCACAGATACGCAGTATTTT. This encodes CASSFPAATSTDTQYF.

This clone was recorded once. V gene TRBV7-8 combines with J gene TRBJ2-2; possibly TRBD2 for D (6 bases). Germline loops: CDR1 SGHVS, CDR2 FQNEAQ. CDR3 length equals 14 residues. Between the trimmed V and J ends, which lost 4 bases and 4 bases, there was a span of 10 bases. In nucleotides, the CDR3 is TGTGCCAGCAGCTCATACGGGGGCACCGGGGAGCTGTTTTTT. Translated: CASSSYGGTGELFF.

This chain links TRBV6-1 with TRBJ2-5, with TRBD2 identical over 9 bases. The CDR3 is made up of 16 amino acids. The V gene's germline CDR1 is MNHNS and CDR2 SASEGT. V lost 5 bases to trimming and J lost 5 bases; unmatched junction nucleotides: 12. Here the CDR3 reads CASSKVAGGPLETQYF. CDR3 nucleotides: TGTGCCAGCAGTAAAGTCGCGGGAGGGCCTTTGGAGACCCAGTACTTC.

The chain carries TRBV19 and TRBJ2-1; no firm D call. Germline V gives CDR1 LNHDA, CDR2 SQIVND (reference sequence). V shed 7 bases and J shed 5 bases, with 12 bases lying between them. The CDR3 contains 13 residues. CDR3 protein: CASIPPGDNEQFF. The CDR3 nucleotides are TGTGCCAGTATCCCCCCCGGTGACAATGAGCAGTTCTTC.

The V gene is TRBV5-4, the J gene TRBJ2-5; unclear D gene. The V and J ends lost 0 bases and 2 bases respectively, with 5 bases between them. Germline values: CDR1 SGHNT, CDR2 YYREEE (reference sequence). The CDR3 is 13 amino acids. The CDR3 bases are TGTGCCAGCAGCTTGGCTCTACAAGAGACCCAGTACTTC. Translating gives CASSLALQETQYF.

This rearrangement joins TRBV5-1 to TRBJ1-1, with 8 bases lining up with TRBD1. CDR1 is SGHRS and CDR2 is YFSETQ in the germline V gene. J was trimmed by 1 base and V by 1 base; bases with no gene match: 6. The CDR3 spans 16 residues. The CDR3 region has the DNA TGCGCCAGCAGCTTGCGCAGGGGGCAGGGGAACACTGAAGCTTTCTTT. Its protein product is CASSLRRGQGNTEAFF.

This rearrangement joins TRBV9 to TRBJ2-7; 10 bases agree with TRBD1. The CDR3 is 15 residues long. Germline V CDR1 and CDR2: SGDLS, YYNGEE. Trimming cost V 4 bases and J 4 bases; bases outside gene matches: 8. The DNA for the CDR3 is TGTGCCAGCAGCTCGGGGGACAGGGGCTTGTACGAGCAGTACTTC. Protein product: CASSSGDRGLYEQYF.

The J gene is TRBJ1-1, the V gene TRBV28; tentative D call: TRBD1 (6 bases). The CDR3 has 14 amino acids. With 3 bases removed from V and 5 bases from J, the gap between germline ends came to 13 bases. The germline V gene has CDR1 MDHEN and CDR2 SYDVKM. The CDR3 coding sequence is TGTGCCAGCAGTTTTTCTGGGGGGCGGACTGAAGCTTTCTTT. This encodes CASSFSGGRTEAFF.

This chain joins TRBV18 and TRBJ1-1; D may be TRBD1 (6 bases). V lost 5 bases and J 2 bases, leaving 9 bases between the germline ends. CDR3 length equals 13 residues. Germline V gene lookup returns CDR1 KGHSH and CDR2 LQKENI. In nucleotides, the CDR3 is TGTGCCAGCTCATCACAGGGAAACACTGAAGCTTTCTTT. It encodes CASSSQGNTEAFF.